This TCR beta chain is from a study of OX40 agonist ivuxolimab in advanced cancers. Background on the study: As their treatment, patients were administered ivuxolimab, an agonistic anti-OX40 (CD134) antibody.

Study-wide results and caveats: Clonal expansion in partial responders at 0.1-3.0 mg/kg ranked among the lowest. CD4+ and CD8+ T cells in blood underwent clonal expansion by week 6 at 0.1 to 3.0 mg/kg.

The germline V gene has CDR1 SGHRS and CDR2 YFSETQ. Trimming pared 0 bases from V and 7 bases from J, leaving 8 bases between. This CDR3 comprises 13 residues. Generated by immunoSEQ multiplex PCR, the TCRdb table keeps only in-frame clones and is missing some. The sample includes 45,000 to 70,000 clones, approximately 91% of them seen just once. If patients had autoimmune disease history or systemic immunosuppression, they were excluded. This clone was seen a handful of times. No antigen is known for it. V gene TRBV5-1 combines with J gene TRBJ2-1; D call uncertain. The sequence was collected from an adult with an advanced solid tumor such as melanoma, head and neck, liver or kidney cancer. Sequenced material: CD4+ or CD8+ T cells sorted from blood, taken in a trial of the OX40 agonist ivuxolimab. The CDR3 sequence is CASSLALENEQFF. For the CDR3, the DNA is TGCGCCAGCAGCTTGGCGCTAGAAAATGAGCAGTTCTTC.